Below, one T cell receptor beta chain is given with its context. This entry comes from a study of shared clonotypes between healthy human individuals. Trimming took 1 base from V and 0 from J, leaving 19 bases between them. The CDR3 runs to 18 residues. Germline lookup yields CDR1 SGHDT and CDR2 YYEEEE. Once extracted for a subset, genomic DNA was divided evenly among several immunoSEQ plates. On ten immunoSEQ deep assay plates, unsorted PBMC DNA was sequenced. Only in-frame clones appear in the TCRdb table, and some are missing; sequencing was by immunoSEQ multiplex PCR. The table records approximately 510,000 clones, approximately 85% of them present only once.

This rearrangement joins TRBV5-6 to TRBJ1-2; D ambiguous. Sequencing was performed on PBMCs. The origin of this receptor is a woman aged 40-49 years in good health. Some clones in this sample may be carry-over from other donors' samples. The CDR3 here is CASSLLRPPSPSNYGYTF. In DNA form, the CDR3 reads TGTGCCAGCAGCTTGTTGAGGCCTCCATCTCCCTCTAACTATGGCTACACCTTC.